One and the same sample provided the 20 T cell receptor beta chains below, sequenced in a study of shared T cell receptors in the human thymus. This table comes from immunoSEQ multiplex PCR, and its TCRdb copy is limited to in-frame clones, with some not included. The sample contains roughly 500,000 clones, 75% to 80% of which appear only once. The sample also formed part of further work on human thymus T cells.

Sequencing was carried out using thymocytes. Receptors originate from a boy under three years old with a congenital heart defect.

The rearrangement uses TRBV6-1 and TRBJ2-3, with TRBD2 as a possible D gene (5 bases). The CDR3 sequence is 13 residues long. Germline V gene data show CDR1 as MNHNS and CDR2 as SASEGT. Deletions cut 6 bases from V and 1 base from J, with 8 bases between. CDR3 loop: CASRRARTDTQYF. CDR3 DNA sequence: TGTGCCAGCAGGAGGGCCCGCACAGATACGCAGTATTTT.

The chain carries TRBV7-6 and TRBJ1-4; D is unclear. The CDR3 is made up of 17 amino acids. V was cut by 6 bases and J by 0 bases, with 17 bases left in between. From germline, CDR1 is SGHVS and CDR2 FNYEAQ. CDR3 residues: CASSPVRAAATNEKLFF. The CDR3 DNA reads TGTGCCAGCAGTCCCGTGAGGGCAGCTGCAACTAATGAAAAACTGTTTTTT.

This chain joins TRBV7-9 and TRBJ2-7, with D possibly TRBD2 on 6 matching bases. There are 16 residues in the CDR3. V lost 1 base to trimming and J lost 2 bases, with 15 bases between them. Germline assignment: CDR1 SEHNR and CDR2 FQNEAQ (reference sequence). CDR3 in DNA: TGTGCCAGCAGCTTAGGTGGGCGGGAACCTACCTACGAGCAGTACTTC. Translation gives CASSLGGREPTYEQYF.

The V and J genes are TRBV4-3 and TRBJ2-2; TRBD1 might be the D (5 bases). The germline V gene encodes CDR1 LGHNA and CDR2 YSLEER. This CDR3 region has 16 residues. V gave up 0 bases and J gave up 6 bases, with 14 bases separating them. The CDR3 DNA follows: TGCGCCAGCAGCCAAGAAGTTAGAATAGGGGCCGGGGAGCTGTTTTTT. Translated, it gives CASSQEVRIGAGELFF.

The gene calls are TRBV21-1 and TRBJ2-7; the table's D call, TRBD2, has no DNA check behind it. TRBV21-1 corresponds to a pseudogene. The CDR3 loop spans 11 amino acids. The CDR3 nucleotides are TGTGCCAGCAGCAAAGAGGTAGCGGGAGATGTC. It translates to CASSKEVAGDV.

The rearrangement links TRBV6-5 to TRBJ1-1; 7 bases align to TRBD1. The J segment lost 2 bases and the V segment lost 10 bases, leaving 10 bases of the junction unmatched. In germline, CDR1 is MNHEY, CDR2 SVGAGI. The CDR3 loop spans 14 amino acids. The CDR3 region is CATRPGTANTEAFF. CDR3 nucleotides: TGTGCCACCCGACCCGGGACAGCAAACACTGAAGCTTTCTTT.

V and J are TRBV28 and TRBJ2-5; 7 bases line up with TRBD1. The germline gives CDR1 MDHEN, CDR2 SYDVKM. V shed 7 bases and J 5 bases; nucleotides not matched to a gene: 13. The CDR3 totals 15 residues. CDR3 DNA: TGTGCCAGCACTAAGGCCCGACAGGGTTGGGAGACCCAGTACTTC. This encodes CASTKARQGWETQYF.

This clone was counted a single time. The V call is TRBV18, the J call TRBJ1-3; 7 positions agree with TRBD1. The CDR3 length is 14 residues. Germline assignment: CDR1 KGHSH and CDR2 LQKENI. J was trimmed by 9 bases and V by 0 bases; bases with no gene match: 5. CDR3 region: CASSPPTGRSTIYF. CDR3 DNA: TGTGCCAGCTCACCACCGACAGGGAGGAGCACCATATATTTT.

The chain has TRBV12-5 and TRBJ2-5; 11 bases are a match to TRBD2. Looked up from germline, CDR1 is LGHNT and CDR2 is FRNRAP. This CDR3 is built from 17 residues. Losses at the gene ends were 0 bases for V and 5 bases for J; bases not matched to a gene: 8. CDR3 bases: TGTGCTAGTGGTTTGGTACTTGTAGCGGGAGGGACGGAGACCCAGTACTTC. It encodes CASGLVLVAGGTETQYF.

This chain joins TRBV7-8 and TRBJ2-2; D perhaps matches TRBD2 (6 bases). Germline CDR1 reads SGHVS; CDR2 reads FQNEAQ. The CDR3 totals 17 residues. V was shortened by 4 bases and J by 3 bases, with 18 bases between the two germline ends. Here the CDR3 reads CASSSRLGRSDTGELFF. For the CDR3, the DNA is TGTGCCAGCAGCTCACGACTAGGGCGCTCGGACACCGGGGAGCTGTTTTTT.

This chain links TRBV4-1 with TRBJ2-1, with 10 bases identical to TRBD1. This CDR3 has 19 residues. V lost 1 base and J lost 1; bases outside the gene matches: 10. Germline CDR1 is MGHRA and CDR2 is YSYEKL. The CDR3 nucleotides read TGCGCCAGCAGCCAAGCTAGGGACAGGGGACCTCTATCCTACAATGAGCAGTTCTTC. It translates to CASSQARDRGPLSYNEQFF.

This chain joins TRBV5-1 and TRBJ2-1; 10 bases are shared with TRBD1. The CDR3 covers 21 residues. The junction had 15 bases not matched to a gene; V was cut back by 0 bases and J by 0 bases. Germline CDR1 and CDR2: SGHRS and YFSETQ. CDR3: CASSLGQGAKALLSSYNEQFF. The DNA for the CDR3 is TGCGCCAGCAGCTTGGGACAGGGGGCTAAGGCCCTCCTCAGCTCCTACAATGAGCAGTTCTTC.

The V and J genes are TRBV7-2 and TRBJ2-5; D is perhaps TRBD1 (5 bases). V gave up 2 bases and J gave up 4 bases, with 14 bases separating them. Germline loops: CDR1 SGHTA, CDR2 FQGNSA. The CDR3 is made up of 15 amino acids. DNA for the CDR3: TGTGCCAGCAGCTTAAGAGGTGGTGGGGCAGAGACCCAGTACTTC. The encoded protein is CASSLRGGGAETQYF.

The chain joins TRBV10-3 to TRBJ2-5, with 9 bases aligning to TRBD1. Trimming took 4 bases from V and 2 from J; bases not matched to a gene: 5. CDR3 length equals 15 residues. Germline values: CDR1 ENHRY, CDR2 SYGVKD. The CDR3 is CAISVRDRGQETQYF. In nucleotides, the CDR3 is TGTGCCATCAGTGTCCGAGACAGGGGGCAAGAGACCCAGTACTTC.

The chain carries TRBV11-2 and TRBJ2-3; 12 bases are shared with TRBD2. J gave up 3 bases and V 5 bases, and 6 bases lay outside the gene matches. Germline CDR1 SGHAT, CDR2 FQNNGV. The CDR3 totals 16 residues. CDR3 sequence: CASSLLAGGGTDTQYF. In DNA form, the CDR3 reads TGTGCCAGCAGCCTCCTAGCGGGAGGGGGGACAGATACGCAGTATTTT.

The chain combines TRBV5-1 with TRBJ1-3; D uncertain. The CDR3 spans 15 residues. Germline CDR1 SGHRS, CDR2 YFSETQ. V was cut by 0 bases and J by 0 bases, with 7 bases left in between. CDR3 nucleotide sequence: TGCGCCAGCAGCTTGGTGGAGAGCTCTGGAAACACCATATATTTT. This translates into CASSLVESSGNTIYF. The full variable domain, with the rest looked up from reference TRBV5-1 and TRBJ1-3, is KAGVTQTPRYLIKTRGQQVTLSCSPISGHRSVSWYQQTPGQGLQFLFEYFSETQRNKGNFPGRFSGRQFSNSRSEMNVSTLELGDSALYLCASSLVESSGNTIYFGEGSWLTVV.

The rearrangement joins TRBV11-2 to TRBJ2-7, with D possibly TRBD2 on 5 matching bases. This CDR3 comprises 20 residues. CDR1 is SGHAT and CDR2 is FQNNGV in the germline V gene. The V gene lost 0 bases and the J gene lost 3 bases, with 27 bases spanning the gap. Here the CDR3 DNA reads TGTGCCAGCAGCTTAGAAGGAGGCATCCGGAGCGCTGTATCCTACTACGAGCAGTACTTC. It yields the protein CASSLEGGIRSAVSYYEQYF.

The chain recombines TRBV7-2 with TRBJ2-1, with TRBD2 matching over 9 bases. V lost 5 bases, J lost 1 base, and 3 bases stayed unmatched. The CDR3 extends over 15 amino acids. Looked up from germline, CDR1 is SGHTA and CDR2 is FQGNSA. Here the CDR3 reads CASSTAGGSYNEQFF. The CDR3 bases are TGTGCCAGCAGCACAGCGGGAGGATCCTACAATGAGCAGTTCTTC.

J is TRBJ1-2 and V is TRBV4-2; weak D call: TRBD1 (6 bases). Trimming pared 3 bases from V and 5 bases from J, leaving 16 bases between. CDR1 and CDR2 (germline): LGHNA, YNFKEQ. CDR3 size: 15 residues. In DNA form, the CDR3 reads TGTGCCAGCAGCCACCAGGGGCTGGTCAGGTATGGCTACACCTTC. This translates into CASSHQGLVRYGYTF.

This chain joins TRBV6-5 and TRBJ2-1, with TRBD2 matching over 7 bases. Germline-derived CDR1 and CDR2 are MNHEY and SVGAGI. The CDR3 sequence is 16 residues long. V was clipped by 4 bases and J by 5 bases; unmatched bases: 11. CDR3 in DNA: TGTGCCAGCAGTTCCCCCCGGACTAGTGTCGACAATGAGCAGTTCTTC. As protein: CASSSPRTSVDNEQFF.